These 20 T cell receptor beta chains were sequenced from one sample in a study of cytomegalovirus exposure and HLA in healthy donors. Clones were read by immunoSEQ multiplex PCR, and TCRdb kept only the in-frame ones, dropping some. The repertoire holds fewer than 90,000 clones, with over 85% as singletons. Input material: PBMCs. These receptors originate from a young woman in good health and CMV-seronegative.

The chain combines TRBV7-9 with TRBJ1-2, with TRBD1 as a possible D gene (5 bases). CDR3 length equals 14 residues. Germline lookup yields CDR1 SEHNR and CDR2 FQNEAQ (reference sequence). The V end was cut by 8 bases, the J end by 6 bases, with 19 bases between. The CDR3: CASHSQVQGDGYTF. The CDR3 DNA sequence: TGTGCCAGCCACTCACAGGTCCAGGGTGATGGCTACACCTTC.

The V gene is TRBV4-1, the J gene TRBJ2-2; 8 nucleotides match TRBD2. Germline CDR1 MGHRA, CDR2 YSYEKL. The V segment lost 2 bases and the J segment 4 bases; nucleotides outside the gene matches: 0. The CDR3 contains 14 residues. CDR3 nucleotides: TGCGCCAGCAGCCAACTAGCGGGCACCGGGGAGCTGTTTTTT. Its protein is CASSQLAGTGELFF.

In its sample, this clone was seen once. V gene TRBV9 combines with J gene TRBJ2-1; D is possibly TRBD2 (6 bases). Trimming removed 4 bases from V and 3 bases from J, with 14 bases in between. The CDR3 is 15 amino acids. CDR1 is SGDLS, CDR2 YYNGEE, per germline. For the CDR3, the DNA is TGTGCCAGCAGCCATAGCGGAGAAAACTACAATGAGCAGTTCTTC. It specifies CASSHSGENYNEQFF.

The chain has TRBV5-1 and TRBJ2-3; 7 nucleotides agree with TRBD1. CDR3 length: 14 residues. The germline V gene has CDR1 SGHRS and CDR2 YFSETQ. With V trimmed by 4 bases and J by 6 bases, 8 bases remained unmatched. The CDR3 region is CASSINTGADTQYF. CDR3 sequence (DNA): TGCGCCAGCAGCATAAATACAGGGGCGGATACGCAGTATTTT.

The chain employs TRBV19 and TRBJ2-1; possibly TRBD2 for D (5 bases). This CDR3 spans 14 amino acids. Trimming cost V 4 bases and J 5 bases, with 12 bases left between them. Germline V gene data show CDR1 as LNHDA and CDR2 as SQIVND (reference sequence). The CDR3 protein is CASSTGSVDNEQFF. CDR3 DNA: TGTGCCAGTAGTACGGGGTCAGTGGACAATGAGCAGTTCTTC.

The sample holds a few counts of this clone. The V and J genes are TRBV28 and TRBJ1-3; no definite D call. V was clipped by 1 base and J by 3 bases, with 10 bases between them. The CDR3 covers 15 residues. CDR1 and CDR2 (germline): MDHEN, SYDVKM. The CDR3 here is CASSLYGEYGNTIYF. Here the CDR3 DNA reads TGTGCCAGCAGTTTATACGGGGAGTATGGAAACACCATATATTTT. Variable domain in full (rest from reference TRBV28 and TRBJ1-3): DVKVTQSSRYLVKRTGEKVFLECVQDMDHENMFWYRQDPGLGLRLIYFSYDVKMKEKGDIPEGYSVSREKKERFSLILESASTNQTSMYLCASSLYGEYGNTIYFGEGSWLTVV.

This CDR3 is CASSVVGEGNSPLHF. In DNA, the CDR3 is TGTGCCAGCAGCGTAGTTGGGGAGGGTAATTCACCCCTCCACTTT. The chain links TRBV9 to TRBJ1-6; no clear D gene. CDR1 and CDR2 from the germline V gene are SGDLS and YYNGEE. This CDR3 is 15 amino acids long. Trimming stripped 0 bases from V and 6 bases from J, with 10 bases between.

The V and J genes are TRBV6-4 and TRBJ2-2; 7 bases line up with TRBD1. Germline CDR1 is MRHNA and CDR2 is SNTAGT. V trimming: 8 bases; J trimming: 4 bases; junction bases outside the gene matches: 7. This CDR3 contains 14 residues. CDR3 loop: CASSLTGSTGELFF. The CDR3 coding sequence is TGTGCCAGCTCGCTGACAGGGTCCACCGGGGAGCTGTTTTTT.

The genes are TRBV2 and TRBJ1-4; D possibly corresponds to TRBD1 (6 bases). CDR3 length equals 14 residues. Per the germline V gene, CDR1 is SNHLY and CDR2 is FYNNEI. Deletions cut 4 bases from V and 8 bases from J, with 14 bases between. The CDR3 DNA follows: TGTGCCAGCAGTGTCAGGGGTGGGGTCGAAAAACTGTTTTTT. It is translated as CASSVRGGVEKLFF.

The chain couples TRBV4-3 to TRBJ2-3; D may be TRBD2 (6 bases). This CDR3 spans 15 amino acids. V dropped 4 bases and J dropped 2 bases, with 13 bases sitting between them. Germline CDR1 is LGHNA and CDR2 is YSLEER. The CDR3 DNA reads as TGCGCCAGCAGCCCCCGGGACTCCGACACAGATACGCAGTATTTT. Translated: CASSPRDSDTDTQYF.

The V call is TRBV14, the J call TRBJ2-4, with D perhaps matching TRBD2 (6 bases). CDR1 and CDR2 from the germline V gene are SGHDN and FVKESK. V was shortened by 4 bases and J by 8 bases, with 9 bases between the two germline ends. The CDR3 sequence is 12 residues long. The CDR3 loop is CASSPRGYIQYF. The CDR3 nucleotides read TGTGCCAGCAGCCCCCGGGGGTACATTCAGTACTTC.

The rearrangement uses TRBV18 and TRBJ2-7; TRBD1 matches 7 bases. Germline V gene sequence: CDR1 KGHSH, CDR2 LQKENI. V was clipped by 3 bases and J by 0 bases; unmatched bases: 5. The CDR3 is 15 amino acids. CDR3: CASSPRDRSSYEQYF. DNA for the CDR3: TGTGCCAGCTCACCTCGGGACAGAAGCTCCTACGAGCAGTACTTC.

Here the CDR3 reads CASQRGAGGYTF. The CDR3 nucleotides are TGTGCCAGTCAACGGGGGGCGGGCGGCTACACCTTC. The chain couples TRBV19 to TRBJ1-2; tentatively, D is TRBD1 (6 bases). The V end lost 8 bases, the J end lost 8 bases, and 15 bases lay between the germline ends. Germline values: CDR1 LNHDA, CDR2 SQIVND (reference sequence). The CDR3 is made up of 12 amino acids.

V is TRBV29-1 and J is TRBJ1-1; TRBD1 is a possible D gene (6 bases). Germline V CDR1 and CDR2: SQVTM, ANQGSEA. CDR3 size: 16 residues. Trimming stripped 3 bases from V and 1 base from J, with 18 bases between. The CDR3 nucleotides are TGCAGCGTTGACTTATCAGGGGCCGGGAAGAACACTGAAGCTTTCTTT. Encoded protein: CSVDLSGAGKNTEAFF.

The chain is built from TRBV7-9 and TRBJ1-5; possibly TRBD1 for D (5 bases). V gave up 4 bases and J gave up 4 bases, with 17 bases separating them. Germline V CDR1 and CDR2: SEHNR, FQNEAQ (reference sequence). This CDR3 contains 16 residues. In DNA form, the CDR3 reads TGTGCCAGCAGCTCAGATCAGGGAGGAAGGAATCAGCCCCAGCATTTT. It is translated as CASSSDQGGRNQPQHF.

V gene TRBV21-1 combines with J gene TRBJ2-3; the table assigns TRBD2, which was not confirmed against the DNA. TRBV21-1 is reported as a pseudogene. The CDR3 covers 21 residues. In DNA, the CDR3 is TGTGCCAGCAGGGGGCGGGGGCTAGCGGGAGGCCGGAATCTCAGCACAGATACGCAGTATTTT. Its protein product is CASRGRGLAGGRNLSTDTQYF.

The rearrangement links TRBV21-1 to TRBJ2-7; the table's D call of TRBD1 was not tested on the DNA. TRBV21-1 is described as a pseudogene. The CDR3 is 8 residues long. CDR3 loop: CASSNNRV. CDR3 nucleotides: TGTGCCAGCAGCAATAACAGGGTC.

The rearrangement uses TRBV30 and TRBJ2-5; 13 nucleotides align to TRBD2. Losses at the gene ends were 2 bases for V and 5 bases for J; bases not matched to a gene: 8. Per germline, CDR1 GTSNPN and CDR2 SVGIG (reference sequence). The CDR3 is 16 residues long. For the CDR3, the DNA is TGTGCCTGGAGTCCTGGACTAGCGGGAGCAGGGGAGACCCAGTACTTC. Residues: CAWSPGLAGAGETQYF.

This chain joins TRBV7-8 and TRBJ1-1; 7 bases match TRBD1. The germline CDR1 and CDR2 sequences are SGHVS and FQNEAQ. The length of the CDR3 is 14 residues. Trimming removed 3 bases from V and 4 bases from J; junction bases left unmatched: 5. In nucleotides, the CDR3 is TGTGCCAGCAGCTTGCTGACAGGGCTCACTGAAGCTTTCTTT. Protein sequence: CASSLLTGLTEAFF.

The chain carries TRBV7-9 and TRBJ1-1, with unresolved D. CDR3 size: 11 residues. The V end was cut by 5 bases, the J end by 6 bases, with 7 bases between. Germline assignment: CDR1 SEHNR and CDR2 FQNEAQ (reference sequence). In DNA form, the CDR3 reads TGTGCCAGCAGCGCTAGCCCTGAAGCTTTCTTT. This sequence encodes CASSASPEAFF.